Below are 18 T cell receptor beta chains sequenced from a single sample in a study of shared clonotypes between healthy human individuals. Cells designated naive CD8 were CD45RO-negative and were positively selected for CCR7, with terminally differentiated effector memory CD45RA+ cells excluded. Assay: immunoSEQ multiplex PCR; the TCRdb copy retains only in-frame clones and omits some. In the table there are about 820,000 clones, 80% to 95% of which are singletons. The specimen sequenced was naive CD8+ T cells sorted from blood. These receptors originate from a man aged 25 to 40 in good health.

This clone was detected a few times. The CDR3 region is CASSLGAGNNQPQHF. As DNA, the CDR3 is TGTGCCAGTAGTCTAGGCGCAGGGAACAATCAGCCCCAGCATTTT. The chain joins TRBV19 to TRBJ1-5, with a tentative D call TRBD1 (5 bases). The CDR3 extends over 15 amino acids. Trimming removed 5 bases at V and 3 bases at J, with 14 bases between. The germline gives CDR1 LNHDA, CDR2 SQIVND (reference sequence). Full variable domain (outside the CDR3, taken from reference TRBV19 and TRBJ1-5): DGGITQSPKYLFRKEGQNVTLSCEQNLNHDAMYWYRQDPGQGLRLIYYSQIVNDFQKGDIAEGYSVSREKKESFPLTVTSAQKNPTAFYLCASSLGAGNNQPQHFGDGTRLSIL.

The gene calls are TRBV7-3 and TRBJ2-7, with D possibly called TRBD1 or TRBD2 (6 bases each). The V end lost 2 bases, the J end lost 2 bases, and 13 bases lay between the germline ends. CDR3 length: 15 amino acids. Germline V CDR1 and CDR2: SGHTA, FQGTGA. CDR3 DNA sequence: TGTGCCAGCAGCTTATCCGGGGGCGAGGCCTACGAGCAGTACTTC. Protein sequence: CASSLSGGEAYEQYF.

Written as DNA, the CDR3 is TGTGCCAGCAGCTCCTATAGTTCCCGGGACTTTTATTATGGCTACACCTTC. It specifies CASSSYSSRDFYYGYTF. This rearrangement joins TRBV11-2 to TRBJ1-2, with D tentatively TRBD1 (5 bases). Germline CDR1 and CDR2: SGHAT and FQNNGV. The V gene lost 4 bases and the J gene lost 5 bases, with 23 bases spanning the gap. The CDR3 is 17 amino acids.

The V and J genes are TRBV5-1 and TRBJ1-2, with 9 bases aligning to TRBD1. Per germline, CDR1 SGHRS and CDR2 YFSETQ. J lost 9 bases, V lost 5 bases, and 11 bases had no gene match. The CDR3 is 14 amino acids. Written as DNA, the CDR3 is TGCGCCAGCAGTCCGGGCGGACAGGGGAAGCGCTACACCTTC. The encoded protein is CASSPGGQGKRYTF. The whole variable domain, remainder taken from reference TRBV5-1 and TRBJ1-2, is KAGVTQTPRYLIKTRGQQVTLSCSPISGHRSVSWYQQTPGQGLQFLFEYFSETQRNKGNFPGRFSGRQFSNSRSEMNVSTLELGDSALYLCASSPGGQGKRYTFGSGTRLTVV.

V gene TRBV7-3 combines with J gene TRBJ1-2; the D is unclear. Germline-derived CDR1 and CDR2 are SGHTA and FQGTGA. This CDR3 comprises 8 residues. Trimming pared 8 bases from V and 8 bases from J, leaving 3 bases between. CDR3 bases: TGTGCCAGCGGGGGCTACACCTTC. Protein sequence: CASGGYTF.

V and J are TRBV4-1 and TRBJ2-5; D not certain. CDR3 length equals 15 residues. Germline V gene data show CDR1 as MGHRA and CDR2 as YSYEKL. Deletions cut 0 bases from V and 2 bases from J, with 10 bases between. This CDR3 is CASSQETVNQETQYF. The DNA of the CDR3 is TGCGCCAGCAGCCAAGAAACAGTAAATCAAGAGACCCAGTACTTC.

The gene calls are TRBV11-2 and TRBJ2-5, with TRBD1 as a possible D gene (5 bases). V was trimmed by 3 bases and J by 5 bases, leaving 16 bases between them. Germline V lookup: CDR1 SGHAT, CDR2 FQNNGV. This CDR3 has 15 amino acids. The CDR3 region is CASSLVRVAQETQYF. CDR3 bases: TGTGCCAGCAGCTTGGTCAGGGTGGCTCAGGAGACCCAGTACTTC. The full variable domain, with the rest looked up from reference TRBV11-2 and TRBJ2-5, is EAGVAQSPRYKIIEKRQSVAFWCNPISGHATLYWYQQILGQGPKLLIQFQNNGVVDDSQLPKDRFSAERLKGVDSTLKIQPAKLEDSAVYLCASSLVRVAQETQYFGPGTRLLVL.

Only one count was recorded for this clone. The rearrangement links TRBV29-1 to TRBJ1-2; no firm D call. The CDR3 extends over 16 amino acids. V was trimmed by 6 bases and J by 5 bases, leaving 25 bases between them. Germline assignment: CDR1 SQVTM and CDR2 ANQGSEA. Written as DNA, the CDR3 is TGCAGCGTAGATTACCAAACAAACCCCAGTTTATATGGCTACACCTTC. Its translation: CSVDYQTNPSLYGYTF.

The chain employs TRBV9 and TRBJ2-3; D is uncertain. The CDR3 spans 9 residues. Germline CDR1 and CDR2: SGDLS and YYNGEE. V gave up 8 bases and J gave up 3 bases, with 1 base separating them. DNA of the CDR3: TGTGCCAGTACAGATACGCAGTATTTT. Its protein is CASTDTQYF.

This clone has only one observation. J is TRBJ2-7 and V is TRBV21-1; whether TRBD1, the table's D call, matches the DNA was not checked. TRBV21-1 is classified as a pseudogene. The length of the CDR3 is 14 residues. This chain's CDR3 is CASSNRTGGYEQYF. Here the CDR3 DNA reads TGTGCCAGCAGCAACCGGACAGGGGGTTACGAGCAGTACTTC.

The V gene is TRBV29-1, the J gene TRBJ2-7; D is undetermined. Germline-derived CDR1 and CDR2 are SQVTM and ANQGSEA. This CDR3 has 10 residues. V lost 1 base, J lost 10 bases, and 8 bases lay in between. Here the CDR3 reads CSVEGRYQYF. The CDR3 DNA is TGCAGCGTTGAAGGTCGGTATCAGTACTTC.

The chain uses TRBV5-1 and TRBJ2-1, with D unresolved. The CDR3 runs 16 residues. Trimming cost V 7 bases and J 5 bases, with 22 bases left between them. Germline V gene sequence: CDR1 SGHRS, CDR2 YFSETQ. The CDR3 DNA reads TGCGCCAGCTCCTCTTCCCCTGGAGAAGGACACAATGAGCAGTTCTTC. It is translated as CASSSSPGEGHNEQFF.

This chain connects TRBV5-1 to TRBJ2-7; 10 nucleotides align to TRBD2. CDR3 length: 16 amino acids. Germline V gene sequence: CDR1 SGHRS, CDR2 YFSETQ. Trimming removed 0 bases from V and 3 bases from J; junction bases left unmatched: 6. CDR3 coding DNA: TGCGCCAGCAGCTTGGAAGTGGCTAGCGGGGGCTACGAGCAGTACTTC. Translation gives CASSLEVASGGYEQYF. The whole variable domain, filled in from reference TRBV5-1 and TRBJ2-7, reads KAGVTQTPRYLIKTRGQQVTLSCSPISGHRSVSWYQQTPGQGLQFLFEYFSETQRNKGNFPGRFSGRQFSNSRSEMNVSTLELGDSALYLCASSLEVASGGYEQYFGPGTRLTVT.

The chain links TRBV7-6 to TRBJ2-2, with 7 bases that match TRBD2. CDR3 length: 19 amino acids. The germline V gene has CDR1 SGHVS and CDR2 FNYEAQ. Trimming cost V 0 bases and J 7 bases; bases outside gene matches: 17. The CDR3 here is CASSLAMPWTRSPGGELFF. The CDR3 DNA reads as TGTGCCAGCAGCTTAGCCATGCCCTGGACTAGATCCCCCGGCGGGGAGCTGTTTTTT.

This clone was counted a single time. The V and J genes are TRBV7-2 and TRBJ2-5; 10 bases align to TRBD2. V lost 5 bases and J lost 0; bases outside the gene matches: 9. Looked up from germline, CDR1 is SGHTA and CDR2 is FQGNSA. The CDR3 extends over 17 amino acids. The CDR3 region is CASSPPPGTSDQETQYF. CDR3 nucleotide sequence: TGTGCCAGCAGCCCTCCACCCGGGACTAGCGACCAAGAGACCCAGTACTTC.

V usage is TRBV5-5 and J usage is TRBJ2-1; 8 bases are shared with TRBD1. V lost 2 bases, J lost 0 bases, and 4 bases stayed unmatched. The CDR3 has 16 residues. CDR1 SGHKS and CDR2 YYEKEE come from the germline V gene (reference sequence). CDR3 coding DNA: TGTGCCAGCAGCTTTGGGACAGGCTACTCCTACAATGAGCAGTTCTTC. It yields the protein CASSFGTGYSYNEQFF.

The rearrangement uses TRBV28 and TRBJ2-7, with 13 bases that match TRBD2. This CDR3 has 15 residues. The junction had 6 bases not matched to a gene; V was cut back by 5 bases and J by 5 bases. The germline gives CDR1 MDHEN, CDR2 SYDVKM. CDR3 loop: CASSATSGRSDEQYF. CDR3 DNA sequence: TGTGCCAGCAGTGCGACTAGCGGGAGGTCTGACGAGCAGTACTTC.

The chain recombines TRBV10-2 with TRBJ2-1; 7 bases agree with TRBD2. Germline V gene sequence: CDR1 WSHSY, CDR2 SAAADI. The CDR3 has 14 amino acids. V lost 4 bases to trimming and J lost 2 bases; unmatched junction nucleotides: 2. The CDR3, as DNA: TGCGCCAGCAGTGCTAGCGGAGCCTACAATGAGCAGTTCTTC. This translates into CASSASGAYNEQFF.